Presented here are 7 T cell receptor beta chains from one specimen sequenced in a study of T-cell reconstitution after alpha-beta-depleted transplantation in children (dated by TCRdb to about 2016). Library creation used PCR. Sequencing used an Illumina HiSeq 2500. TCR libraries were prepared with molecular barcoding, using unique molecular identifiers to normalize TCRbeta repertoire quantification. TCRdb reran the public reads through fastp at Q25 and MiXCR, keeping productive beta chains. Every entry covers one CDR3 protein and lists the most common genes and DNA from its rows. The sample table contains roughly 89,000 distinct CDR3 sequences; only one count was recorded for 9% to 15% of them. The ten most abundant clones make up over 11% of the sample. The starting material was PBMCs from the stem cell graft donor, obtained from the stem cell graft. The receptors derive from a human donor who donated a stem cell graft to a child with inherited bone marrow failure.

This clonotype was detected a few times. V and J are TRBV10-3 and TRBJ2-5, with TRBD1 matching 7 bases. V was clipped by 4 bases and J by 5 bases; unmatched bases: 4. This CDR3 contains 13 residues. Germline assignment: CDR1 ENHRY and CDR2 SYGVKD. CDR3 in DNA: TGTGCCATCAGTGGACTACAGGGGGAGACCCAGTACTTC. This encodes CAISGLQGETQYF.

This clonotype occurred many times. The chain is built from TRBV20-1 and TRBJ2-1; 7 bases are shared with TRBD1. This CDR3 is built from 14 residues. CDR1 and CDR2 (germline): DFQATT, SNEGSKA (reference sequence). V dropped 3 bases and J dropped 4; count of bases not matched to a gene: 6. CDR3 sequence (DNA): TGCAGTGCTAGTTATCAGGGGGTTTACAATGAGCAGTTCTTC. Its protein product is CSASYQGVYNEQFF.

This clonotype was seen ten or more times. The CDR3 nucleotides read TGTGCCAGCAGCTTAGTCCGGGACAGAAACACCGGGGAGCTGTTTTTT. This codes for CASSLVRDRNTGELFF. The chain couples TRBV7-2 to TRBJ2-2, with 7 bases fitting TRBD1. This CDR3 spans 16 amino acids. The germline V gene encodes CDR1 SGHTA and CDR2 FQGNSA. Trimming took 1 base from V and 2 from J; bases not matched to a gene: 4. Full variable domain (outside the CDR3, taken from reference TRBV7-2 and TRBJ2-2): GAGVSQSPSNKVTEKGKDVELRCDPISGHTALYWYRQSLGQGLEFLIYFQGNSAPDKSGLPSDRFSAERTGGSVSTLTIQRTQQEDSAVYLCASSLVRDRNTGELFFGEGSRLTVL.

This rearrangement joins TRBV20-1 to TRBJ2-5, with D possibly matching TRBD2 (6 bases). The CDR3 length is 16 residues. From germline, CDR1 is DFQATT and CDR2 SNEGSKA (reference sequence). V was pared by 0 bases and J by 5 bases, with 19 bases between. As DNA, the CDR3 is TGCAGTGCTAGAGATCTAGCGCGGGCCCCGGACGAGACCCAGTACTTC. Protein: CSARDLARAPDETQYF.

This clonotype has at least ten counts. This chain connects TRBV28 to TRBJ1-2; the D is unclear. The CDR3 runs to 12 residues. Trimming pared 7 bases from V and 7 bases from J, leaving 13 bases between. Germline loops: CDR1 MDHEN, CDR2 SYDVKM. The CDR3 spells CASTPDGFGYTF. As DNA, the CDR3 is TGTGCCAGCACCCCGGACGGGTTTGGCTACACCTTC.

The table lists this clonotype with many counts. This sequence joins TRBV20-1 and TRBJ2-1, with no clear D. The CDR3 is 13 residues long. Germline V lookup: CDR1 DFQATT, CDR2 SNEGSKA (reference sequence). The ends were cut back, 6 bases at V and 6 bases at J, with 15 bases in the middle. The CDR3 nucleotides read TGCAGTGCCTACAGCAACTTTGGCAATGAGCAGTTCTTC. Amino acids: CSAYSNFGNEQFF.

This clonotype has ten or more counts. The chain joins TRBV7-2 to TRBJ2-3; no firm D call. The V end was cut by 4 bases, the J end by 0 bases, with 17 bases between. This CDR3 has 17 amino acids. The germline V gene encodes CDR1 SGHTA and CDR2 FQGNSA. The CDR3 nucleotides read TGTGCCAGCAGCTCAGCCATCGCCCGGGCGAGCACAGATACGCAGTATTTT. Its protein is CASSSAIARASTDTQYF.